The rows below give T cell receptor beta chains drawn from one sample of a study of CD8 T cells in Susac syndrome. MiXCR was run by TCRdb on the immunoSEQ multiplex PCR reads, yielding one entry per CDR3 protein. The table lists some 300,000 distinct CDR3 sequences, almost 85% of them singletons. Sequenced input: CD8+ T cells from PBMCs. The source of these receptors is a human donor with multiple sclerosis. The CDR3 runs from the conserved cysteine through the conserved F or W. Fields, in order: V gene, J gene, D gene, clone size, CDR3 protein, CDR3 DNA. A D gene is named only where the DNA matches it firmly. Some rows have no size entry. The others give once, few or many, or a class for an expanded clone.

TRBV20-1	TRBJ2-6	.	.	CSARQGPGANVLTF	TGCAGTGCTAGACAGGGACCTGGGGCCAACGTCCTGACTTTC
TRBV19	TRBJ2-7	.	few	CASSTSGSEFYEQYF	TGTGCCAGTAGTACCAGCGGCAGTGAGTTCTACGAGCAGTACTTC
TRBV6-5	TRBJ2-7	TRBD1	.	CASGEGQGVYEQYF	TGTGCCAGCGGCGAGGGACAGGGGGTCTACGAGCAGTACTTC
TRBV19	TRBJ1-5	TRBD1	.	CASSLQGNQPQHF	TGTGCCAGTAGTCTACAGGGGAATCAGCCCCAGCATTTT
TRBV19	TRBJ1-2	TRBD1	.	CASSTPGQENGGYTF	TGTGCCAGTAGTACTCCGGGACAGGAAAACGGAGGCTACACCTTC
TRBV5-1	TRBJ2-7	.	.	CASSLWGESAWEQYF	TGCGCCAGCAGCCTTTGGGGGGAGTCTGCCTGGGAGCAGTACTTC
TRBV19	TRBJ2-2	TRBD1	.	CASSIDRETGANTGELFF	TGTGCCAGTAGTATAGATAGGGAGACAGGGGCGAACACCGGGGAGCTGTTTTTT
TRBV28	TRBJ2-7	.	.	CASSPWDGEIYEQYF	TGTGCCAGCAGTCCCTGGGACGGGGAGATCTACGAGCAGTACTTC
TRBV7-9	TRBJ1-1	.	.	CASSSGHVEAFF	TGTGCCAGCAGCTCCGGACATGTTGAAGCTTTCTTT
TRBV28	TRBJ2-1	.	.	CAGGRYNEQFF	TGTGCCGGTGGGAGGTACAATGAGCAGTTCTTC
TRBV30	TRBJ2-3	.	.	CAWSLVPGTDTQYF	TGTGCCTGGAGCCTCGTACCTGGGACAGATACGCAGTATTTT
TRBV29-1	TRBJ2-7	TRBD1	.	CSGRTGGSYEQYF	TGCAGCGGCCGGACAGGGGGCTCCTACGAGCAGTACTTC
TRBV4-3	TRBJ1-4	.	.	CASSQDGTRGNEKLFF	TGCGCCAGCAGCCAAGACGGGACACGGGGTAATGAAAAACTGTTTTTT
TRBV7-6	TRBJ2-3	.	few	CASSLGFSEYVPDTQYF	TGTGCCAGCAGCTTAGGGTTTAGCGAGTATGTTCCAGATACGCAGTATTTT
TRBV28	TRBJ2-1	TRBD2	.	CASSLGSGRDEQFF	TGTGCCAGCAGTTTGGGTAGCGGGAGGGATGAGCAGTTCTTC
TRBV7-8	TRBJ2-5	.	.	CASSFPRADGQETQYF	TGTGCCAGCAGCTTTCCCAGGGCCGACGGCCAAGAGACCCAGTACTTC
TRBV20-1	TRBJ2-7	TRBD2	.	CSAETSGISYEQYF	TGCAGTGCCGAAACTAGCGGGATCTCCTACGAGCAGTACTTC
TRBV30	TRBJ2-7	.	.	CAWSQSGLEQYF	TGTGCCTGGAGTCAAAGCGGTCTGGAGCAGTACTTC